These T cell receptor beta chains were read from a single sample in a study of T cell responses to AZD1222 COVID-19 vaccine. The assay was immunoSEQ multiplex PCR, and TCRdb's table has in-frame clones only and misses some. The sample has about 170,000 clones, 80% to 95% seen once. Specimen: peripheral blood, collected on day 0 of AZD1222 vaccination. Every receptor here comes from an adult in good health. The CDR3 runs from the conserved cysteine through the conserved F or W. D genes are given only for firm matches. Size is omitted from some rows. Given values are once, few, many or a class for expanded clones.

.,TRBJ1-1,.,TRBV14,TGTGCCAGCAGCCAAGCCTTCGGGGGTCCTCAAAACACTGAAGCTTTCTTT,CASSQAFGGPQNTEAFF
TRBD1,TRBJ1-2,.,TRBV25-1,TGTGCCAGCAGTGAATTGGGGACAGGGGGCCTTAACTATGGCTACACCTTC,CASSELGTGGLNYGYTF
.,TRBJ1-4,.,TRBV6-6,TGTGCCAGCAGTACGGAGGAAAAACTGTTTTTT,CASSTEEKLFF
.,TRBJ1-3,.,TRBV5-1,TGCGCCAGCAGCTTGGTTCAGGGGAGCACTGGAAACACCATATATTTT,CASSLVQGSTGNTIYF
.,TRBJ1-1,.,TRBV29-1,TGCAGCGTGGACCCCCGGGGACCTGAAGCTTTCTTT,CSVDPRGPEAFF
.,TRBJ2-5,.,TRBV4-2,TGTGCCAGCAGCCAAGATAGCGGAGGGGAGGAGACCCAGTACTTC,CASSQDSGGEETQYF
TRBD1,TRBJ1-4,.,TRBV5-4,TGTGCCAGCAGCTTGGGGGGACAGGGTCATGAAAAACTGTTTTTT,CASSLGGQGHEKLFF
TRBD1,TRBJ1-2,.,TRBV4-1,TGCGCCAGCAGCCAACCCGGGGACAGAAGAAGGTCGAGCTTC,CASSQPGDRRRSSF
.,TRBJ2-1,.,TRBV19,TGTGCCAGTAGTATAAGCACGGGAGTATCAAAGAATGAGCAGTTCTTC,CASSISTGVSKNEQFF
.,TRBJ2-5,.,TRBV5-4,TGTGCCAGCAGCTTGTCGGAGACCCAGTACTTC,CASSLSETQYF
.,TRBJ1-6,once,TRBV5-1,TGCGCCAGCAGCGGACCGCGTGGGGGGTCGGATTCACCCCTCCACTTT,CASSGPRGGSDSPLHF
.,TRBJ2-1,.,TRBV11-3,TGTGCCAGCAGCTTAGATCTAGGGAGTAATGAGCAGTTCTTC,CASSLDLGSNEQFF
.,TRBJ1-1,.,TRBV7-9,TGTGCCAGCAGCGATATAGGGGTTACTGAAGCTTTCTTT,CASSDIGVTEAFF
.,TRBJ1-6,.,TRBV28,TGTGCCATCCCTGGGCAGGCCAATAATTCACCCCTCCACTTT,CAIPGQANNSPLHF
.,TRBJ1-2,few,TRBV20-1,TGCAGTGCTAGAGAAGGGGGTGGCTACACCTTC,CSAREGGGYTF
.,TRBJ1-2,.,TRBV14,TGTGCCAGCAGCCAATTCGTGGGTAACTATGGCTACACCTTC,CASSQFVGNYGYTF
.,TRBJ2-7,.,TRBV7-9,TGTGCCAGCAGCCGGACACCAAGGCAAGTATCTGACTACGAGCAGTACTTC,CASSRTPRQVSDYEQYF
.,TRBJ1-1,.,TRBV29-1,TGCAGCGTTGGAGGGTGGATATCAGGACCCAAAGCTTTCTTT,CSVGGWISGPKAFF
.,TRBJ1-4,.,TRBV5-5,TGTGCCAGCAGCTTGCGACTACTCAAAACTAATGAAAAACTGTTTTTT,CASSLRLLKTNEKLFF
.,TRBJ1-5,.,TRBV5-4,TGTGCCAGCAGCTCCGGACAGTATCAGCCCCAGCATTTT,CASSSGQYQPQHF
TRBD1,TRBJ1-5,once,TRBV7-2,TGTGCCAGCAGCCCAAACAGGGGAGGCCAGCCCCAGCATTTT,CASSPNRGGQPQHF
TRBD1,TRBJ2-1,.,TRBV2,TGTGCCAGCGTTACAGGGGGCTCCTACAATGAGCAGTTCTTC,CASVTGGSYNEQFF
.,TRBJ2-3,.,TRBV7-2,TGTGCCAGCAGCTTAGCGACAGTTACAGATACGCAGTATTTT,CASSLATVTDTQYF
.,TRBJ2-7,once,TRBV27,TGTGCCAGCATGAGAGGGCCGAGCGAGCAGTACTTC,CASMRGPSEQYF
.,TRBJ1-2,.,TRBV24-1,TGTGCCACCAGTGATTTGCGGGCAGGGTCAGGATATGGCTACACCTTC,CATSDLRAGSGYGYTF
.,TRBJ2-1,.,TRBV11-3,TGTGCCAGCAGCTTAAGTTTAACGCCGATGCCCTACAATGAGCAGTTCTTC,CASSLSLTPMPYNEQFF
.,TRBJ1-1,.,TRBV7-9,TGTGCCAGCAGCTTAGGTGCGGAGAACACTGAAGCTTTCTTT,CASSLGAENTEAFF
TRBD1,TRBJ1-2,.,TRBV7-8,TGTGCCAGCAGTTTAGGGGACAGGAGAGAGGGCTACACCTTC,CASSLGDRREGYTF
TRBD1,TRBJ1-6,.,TRBV7-8,TGTGCCAGCAGCAGACCGGGACAGGGTAACTCACCCCTCCACTTT,CASSRPGQGNSPLHF
.,TRBJ1-3,.,TRBV5-4,TGTGCCAGCAGCTTGGGCCAGCGCCACTCTGGAAACACCATATATTTT,CASSLGQRHSGNTIYF
.,TRBJ2-5,.,TRBV18,TGTGCCAGCTCACCAAGGACAGCGTACCAAGAGACCCAGTACTTC,CASSPRTAYQETQYF
.,TRBJ1-5,.,TRBV5-5,TGTGCCAGCAGCTTGAGGGCCAGGGACTTTGGGAATCAGCCCCAGCATTTT,CASSLRARDFGNQPQHF
TRBD1,TRBJ1-6,.,TRBV5-6,TGTGCCAGCAGCTTGGACGCCGGGACAGGGCTTAATTCACCCCTCCACTTT,CASSLDAGTGLNSPLHF
.,TRBJ1-1,.,TRBV5-1,TGCGCCAGCAGCGTTCTCGGCTCCGGGCGTGAAGCTTTCTTT,CASSVLGSGREAFF
.,TRBJ1-4,.,TRBV28,TGTGCCAGCAGTTTGGGCTGGACCCCAACTAATGAAAAACTGTTTTTT,CASSLGWTPTNEKLFF
.,TRBJ1-1,.,TRBV7-9,TGTGCCAGCAGCCCCGATTGGGACACTGAAGCTTTCTTT,CASSPDWDTEAFF
TRBD1,TRBJ2-1,.,TRBV6-6,TGTGCCAGCAGTTTGCCGGGACAGGGGGACCAGCAGTTCTTC,CASSLPGQGDQQFF
TRBD1,TRBJ1-6,.,TRBV29-1,TGCAGCGTAAAGACAGGGGTTTTCGGTAATTCACCCCTCCACTTT,CSVKTGVFGNSPLHF
.,TRBJ2-5,.,TRBV12-3/TRBV12-4,TGTGCCAGCAAGCTCCAAGAGACCCAGTACTTC,CASKLQETQYF
.,TRBJ1-5,.,TRBV27,TGTGCCAGCAGTCCTGGGGGGTGGGATCAGCCCCAGCATTTT,CASSPGGWDQPQHF
TRBD1,TRBJ1-2,.,TRBV27,TGTGCCAGCAGAAATGCGGGACAGCACTATGGCTACACCTTC,CASRNAGQHYGYTF
.,TRBJ2-7,.,TRBV3-1/TRBV3-2,TGTGCCAGCAGCCACACCTACGAGCAGTACTTC,CASSHTYEQYF
.,TRBJ2-1,.,TRBV7-7,TGTGCCAGCAGCCAGGACGTGTGGGATGAGCAGTTCTTC,CASSQDVWDEQFF
.,TRBJ1-1,.,TRBV29-1,TGCAGCGTTGAAGGGTCTGAAGCTTTCTTT,CSVEGSEAFF
TRBD1,TRBJ2-7,.,TRBV5-4,TGTGCCAGCAGCGCGAGACAGGGGACCTACGAGCAGTACTTC,CASSARQGTYEQYF
.,TRBJ1-5,once,TRBV5-1,TGCGCCAGCAGCCCGTGGGGGGGGGAGGCACAGCCCCAGCATTTT,CASSPWGGEAQPQHF
.,TRBJ1-2,.,TRBV29-1,TGCAGCGGGATGGGGGCGGACTATGGCTACACCTTC,CSGMGADYGYTF
.,TRBJ2-7,.,TRBV7-2,TGTGCCAGCAGCCCCTCCTACGAGCAGTACTTC,CASSPSYEQYF
.,TRBJ1-6,.,TRBV3-1/TRBV3-2,TGTGCCAGCAGCCAAGTGTCAGGGGTTGGTTCACCCCTCCACTTT,CASSQVSGVGSPLHF
.,TRBJ1-2,.,TRBV5-6,TGTGCCAGCAGCAGGAACAGGGACGGGGCGATGGCTACACCTTTGAAGACCACCTTC,CASSRNRDGAMATPLKTTF
TRBD2,TRBJ2-7,.,TRBV4-1,TGCGCCAGCAGCCATTGGACTAGCGGGAGCGCTCGCGAGCAGTACTTC,CASSHWTSGSAREQYF
.,TRBJ1-5,.,TRBV6-5,TGTGCCAGCAGTTCGGACGGATATCAGCCCCAGCATTTT,CASSSDGYQPQHF
.,TRBJ1-1,.,TRBV10-2,TGCGCCAGCAGTTGGGGGAAGCTCACTGAAGCTTTCTTT,CASSWGKLTEAFF
.,TRBJ1-2,.,TRBV10-2,TGCGCCAGCAGTGAGTCGGGGTCTAACTATGGCTACACCTTC,CASSESGSNYGYTF
.,TRBJ1-5,.,TRBV5-1,TGCGCCAGCAGCTTGGAGTTGGAGAGGCAGCCCCAGCATTTT,CASSLELERQPQHF
.,TRBJ2-3,.,TRBV6-6,TGTGCCAGCAGGCCGGGACCTATCACAGATACGCAGTATTTT,CASRPGPITDTQYF
.,TRBJ1-2,.,TRBV5-4,TGTGCCAGCACCTCCCAAACAGGGAGCTATGGCTACACCTTC,CASTSQTGSYGYTF
.,TRBJ1-4,.,TRBV6-5,TGTGCCAGCAGAGTACAGGGAAGAGGTGAAAAACTGTTTTTT,CASRVQGRGEKLFF
.,TRBJ1-2,.,TRBV4-1,TGCGCCAGCAGCCCCTCGGGGCACCCCCAGGGAGTTAACTATGGCTACACCTTC,CASSPSGHPQGVNYGYTF